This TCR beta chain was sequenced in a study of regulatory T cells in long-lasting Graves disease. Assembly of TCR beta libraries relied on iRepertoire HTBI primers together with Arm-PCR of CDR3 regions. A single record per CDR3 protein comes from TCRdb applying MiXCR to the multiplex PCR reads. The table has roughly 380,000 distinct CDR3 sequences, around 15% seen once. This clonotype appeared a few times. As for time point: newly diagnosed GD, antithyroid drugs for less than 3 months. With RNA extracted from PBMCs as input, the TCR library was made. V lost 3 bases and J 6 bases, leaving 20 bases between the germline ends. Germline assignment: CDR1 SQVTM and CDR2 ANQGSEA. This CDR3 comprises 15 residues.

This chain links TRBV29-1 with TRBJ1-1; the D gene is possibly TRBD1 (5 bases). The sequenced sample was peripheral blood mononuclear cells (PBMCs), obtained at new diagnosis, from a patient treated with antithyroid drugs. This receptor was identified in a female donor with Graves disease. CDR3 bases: TGCAGCGTTGATGCTAGATATCGGGGGAAGGCTGAAGCTTTCTTT. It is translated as CSVDARYRGKAEAFF.